The 7 T cell receptor beta chains below were found in one sample sequenced in a study of metastatic and nonmetastatic thyroid tumors. With MiXCR, TCRdb reprocessed the PCR reads. The sample includes over 20,000 clones, about 11% of them seen just once. Patients were all untreated before their thyroid surgery. What was sequenced was blood. These receptors originate from a female donor with papillary thyroid cancer or a benign thyroid nodule (not recorded which). Some clones in this sample may be carry-over from other donors' samples.

This clone was picked up many times. The chain carries TRBV11-2 and TRBJ2-1, with 8 bases aligning to TRBD2. This CDR3 is 15 amino acids long. The germline V gene encodes CDR1 SGHAT and CDR2 FQNNGV. With 5 bases clipped from V and 4 bases from J, the junction kept 7 bases outside the gene matches. CDR3 amino acids: CASSTPRGRYNEQFF. DNA of the CDR3: TGTGCCAGCAGCACCCCTCGCGGGAGGTACAATGAGCAGTTCTTC.

This clone was counted at least ten times. This chain uses TRBV5-8 with TRBJ2-4; D uncertain. Per germline, CDR1 SGHTS and CDR2 YDEGEE. With 1 base removed from V and 6 bases from J, the gap between germline ends came to 11 bases. This CDR3 is 14 amino acids long. In DNA, the CDR3 is TGTGCCAGCAGCTTGTTGGGAAATATAAACATTCAGTACTTC. Protein product: CASSLLGNINIQYF.

This clone came up many times. The J gene is TRBJ1-2, the V gene TRBV14; 7 bases map to TRBD1. V was clipped by 5 bases and J by 7 bases; unmatched bases: 7. The CDR3 has 13 residues. Germline loops: CDR1 SGHDN, CDR2 FVKESK. This CDR3 is CASSVRGRSGYTF. The CDR3 nucleotides read TGTGCCAGCAGCGTCAGGGGGAGAAGTGGCTACACCTTC.

The chain uses TRBV7-9 and TRBJ2-7, with 11 bases aligning to TRBD2. The CDR3 loop spans 15 amino acids. The V and J ends lost 3 bases and 3 bases, in that order; junction bases with no gene match: 4. CDR1 and CDR2 from the germline V gene are SEHNR and FQNEAQ (reference sequence). The CDR3 sequence is CASSLGGTSGYEQYF. CDR3 in DNA: TGTGCCAGCAGCTTGGGTGGGACTAGCGGCTACGAGCAGTACTTC.

This clone was counted between two and nine times. This chain joins TRBV28 and TRBJ1-2, with D possibly TRBD1 on 6 matching bases. The length of the CDR3 is 18 residues. The V gene's germline CDR1 is MDHEN and CDR2 SYDVKM. Trimming cost V 6 bases and J 4 bases, with 27 bases left between them. In DNA form, the CDR3 reads TGTGCCAGCAGCACCGACAGGACGGGACCTTTTAATCTCTATGGCTACACCTTC. It yields the protein CASSTDRTGPFNLYGYTF.

In its sample, this clone ranks as medium-sized (0.01 to 0.1%). The V and J genes are TRBV28 and TRBJ2-1; TRBD1 or TRBD2 may be the D gene (5 bases each). V lost 3 bases, J lost 6 bases, and 9 bases lay in between. CDR3 length: 13 residues. Germline assignment: CDR1 MDHEN and CDR2 SYDVKM. The CDR3 protein is CASSLVGTNEQFF. The CDR3, as DNA: TGTGCCAGCAGTTTGGTAGGGACCAATGAGCAGTTCTTC.

In this sample, this clone turned up many times. This rearrangement joins TRBV6-1 to TRBJ1-5; D is possibly TRBD1 (6 bases). In germline, CDR1 is MNHNS, CDR2 SASEGT. Trimming left V 6 bases short and J 2 bases short, with 8 bases between. The CDR3 totals 13 residues. CDR3 protein: CASSRQGNQPQHF. In nucleotides, the CDR3 is TGTGCCAGCAGCCGACAGGGCAATCAGCCCCAGCATTTT.